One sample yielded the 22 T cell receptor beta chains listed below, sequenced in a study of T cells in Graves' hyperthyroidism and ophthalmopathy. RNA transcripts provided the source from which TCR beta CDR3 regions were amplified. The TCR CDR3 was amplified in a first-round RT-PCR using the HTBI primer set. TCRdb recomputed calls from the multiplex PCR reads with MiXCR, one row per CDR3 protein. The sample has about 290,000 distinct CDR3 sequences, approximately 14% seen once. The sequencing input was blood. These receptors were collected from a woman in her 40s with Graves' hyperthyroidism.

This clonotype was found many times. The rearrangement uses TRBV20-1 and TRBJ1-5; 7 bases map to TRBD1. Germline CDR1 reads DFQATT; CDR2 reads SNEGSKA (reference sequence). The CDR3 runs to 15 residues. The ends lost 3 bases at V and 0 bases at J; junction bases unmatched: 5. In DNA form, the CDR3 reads TGCAGTGCTAGCAGACAGGGACTTAGCAATCAGCCCCAGCATTTT. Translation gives CSASRQGLSNQPQHF.

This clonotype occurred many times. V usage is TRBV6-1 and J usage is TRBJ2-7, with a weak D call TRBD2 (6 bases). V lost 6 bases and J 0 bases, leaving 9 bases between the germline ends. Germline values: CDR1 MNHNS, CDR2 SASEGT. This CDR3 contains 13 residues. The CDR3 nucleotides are TGTGCCAGCAGGGAGGGCCCCTCCTACGAGCAGTACTTC. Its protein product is CASREGPSYEQYF.

The CDR3 bases are TGTGCCAGCAGCTTAGGGATGGAAACTGAAGCTTTCTTT. Protein: CASSLGMETEAFF. The gene calls are TRBV7-8 and TRBJ1-1; no clear D gene. Looked up from germline, CDR1 is SGHVS and CDR2 is FQNEAQ. V lost 1 base and J 5 bases, leaving 8 bases between the germline ends. The CDR3 length is 13 residues.

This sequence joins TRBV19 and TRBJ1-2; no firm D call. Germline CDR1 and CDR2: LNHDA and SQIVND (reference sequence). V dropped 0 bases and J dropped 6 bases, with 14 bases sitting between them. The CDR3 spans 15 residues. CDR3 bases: TGTGCCAGTAGTATAGACACCCCCGGAGACGATGGCTACACCTTC. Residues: CASSIDTPGDDGYTF. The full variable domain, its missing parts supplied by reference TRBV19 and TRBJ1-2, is DGGITQSPKYLFRKEGQNVTLSCEQNLNHDAMYWYRQDPGQGLRLIYYSQIVNDFQKGDIAEGYSVSREKKESFPLTVTSAQKNPTAFYLCASSIDTPGDDGYTFGSGTRLTVV.

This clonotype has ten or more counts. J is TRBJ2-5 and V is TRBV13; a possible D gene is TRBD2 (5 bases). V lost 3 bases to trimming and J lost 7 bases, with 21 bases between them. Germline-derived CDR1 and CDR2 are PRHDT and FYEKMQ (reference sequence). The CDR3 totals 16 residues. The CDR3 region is CASSLGDKGWAGTQYF. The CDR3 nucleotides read TGTGCCAGCAGCTTGGGCGACAAGGGTTGGGCGGGGACCCAGTACTTC.

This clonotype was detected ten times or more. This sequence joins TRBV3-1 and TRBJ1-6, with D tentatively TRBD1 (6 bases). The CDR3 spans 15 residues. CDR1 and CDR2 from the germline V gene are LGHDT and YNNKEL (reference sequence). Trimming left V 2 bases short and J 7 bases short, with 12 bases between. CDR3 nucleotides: TGTGCCAGCAGCCAAATGTCAGGGGTAAATTCACCCCTCCACTTT. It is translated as CASSQMSGVNSPLHF.

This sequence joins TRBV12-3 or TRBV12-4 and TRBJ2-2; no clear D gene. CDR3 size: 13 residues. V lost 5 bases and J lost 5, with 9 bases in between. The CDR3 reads CASSLTETGELFF. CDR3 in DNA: TGTGCCAGCAGTCTAACTGAAACCGGGGAGCTGTTTTTT.

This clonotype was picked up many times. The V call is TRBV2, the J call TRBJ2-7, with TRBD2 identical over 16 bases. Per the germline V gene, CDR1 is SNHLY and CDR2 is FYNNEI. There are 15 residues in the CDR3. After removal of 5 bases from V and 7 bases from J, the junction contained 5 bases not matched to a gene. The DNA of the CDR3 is TGTGCCAGCAGTCAACCGGGACTAGCGGGAGGGGAGCAGTACTTC. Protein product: CASSQPGLAGGEQYF.

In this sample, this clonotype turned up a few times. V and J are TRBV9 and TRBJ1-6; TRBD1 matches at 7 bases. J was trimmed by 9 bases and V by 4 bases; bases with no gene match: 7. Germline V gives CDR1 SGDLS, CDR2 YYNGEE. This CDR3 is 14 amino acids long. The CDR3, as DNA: TGTGCCAGCAGCTCCAGGGGGGAAGCTTCACCCCTCCACTTT. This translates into CASSSRGEASPLHF.

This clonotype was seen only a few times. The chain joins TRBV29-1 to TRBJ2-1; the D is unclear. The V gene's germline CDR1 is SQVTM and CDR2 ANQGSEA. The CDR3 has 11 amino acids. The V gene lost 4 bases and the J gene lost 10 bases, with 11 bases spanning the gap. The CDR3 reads CSVGLRLEQFF. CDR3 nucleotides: TGCAGCGTTGGTTTGCGTCTCGAGCAGTTCTTC.

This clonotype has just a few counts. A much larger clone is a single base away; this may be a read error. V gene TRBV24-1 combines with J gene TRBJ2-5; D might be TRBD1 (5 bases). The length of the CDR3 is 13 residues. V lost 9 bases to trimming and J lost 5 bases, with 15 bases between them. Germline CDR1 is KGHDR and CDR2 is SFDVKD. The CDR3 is CATGTGTRETQYF. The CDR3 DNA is TGTGCCACCGGAACAGGTACAAGGGAGACCCAGTACTTC.

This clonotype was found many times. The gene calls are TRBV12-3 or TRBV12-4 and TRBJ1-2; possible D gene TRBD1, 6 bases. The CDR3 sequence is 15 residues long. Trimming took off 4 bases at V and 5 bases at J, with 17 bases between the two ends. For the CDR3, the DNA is TGTGCCAGCAGTTCCCCCACGACAGGCTCGTATGGCTACACCTTC. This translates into CASSSPTTGSYGYTF.

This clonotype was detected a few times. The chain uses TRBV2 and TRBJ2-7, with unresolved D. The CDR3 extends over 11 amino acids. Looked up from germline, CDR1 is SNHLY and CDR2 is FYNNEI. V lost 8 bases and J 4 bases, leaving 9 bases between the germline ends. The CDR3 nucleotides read TGTGCCAGCTGCCTAGGGTACGAGCAGTACTTC. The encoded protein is CASCLGYEQYF. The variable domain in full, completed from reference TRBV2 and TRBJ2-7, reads EPEVTQTPSHQVTQMGQEVILRCVPISNHLYFYWYRQILGQKVEFLVSFYNNEISEKSEIFDDQFSVERPDGSNFTLKIRSTKLEDSAMYFCASCLGYEQYFGPGTRLTVT.

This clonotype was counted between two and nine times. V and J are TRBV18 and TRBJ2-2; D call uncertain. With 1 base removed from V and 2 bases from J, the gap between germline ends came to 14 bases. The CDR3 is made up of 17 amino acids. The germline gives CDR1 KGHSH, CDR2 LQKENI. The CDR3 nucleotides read TGTGCCAGCTCACCACTAAATTCGTTGGAAAACACCGGGGAGCTGTTTTTT. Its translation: CASSPLNSLENTGELFF. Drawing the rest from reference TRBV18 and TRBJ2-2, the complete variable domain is NAGVMQNPRHLVRRRGQEARLRCSPMKGHSHVYWYRQLPEEGLKFMVYLQKENIIDESGMPKERFSAEFPKEGPSILRIQQVVRGDSAAYFCASSPLNSLENTGELFFGEGSRLTVL.

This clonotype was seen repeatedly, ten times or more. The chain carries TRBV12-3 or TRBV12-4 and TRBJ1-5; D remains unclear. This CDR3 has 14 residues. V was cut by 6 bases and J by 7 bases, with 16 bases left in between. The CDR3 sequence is CASSFTQVAQPQHF. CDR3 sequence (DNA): TGTGCCAGCAGCTTCACCCAAGTAGCCCAGCCCCAGCATTTT.

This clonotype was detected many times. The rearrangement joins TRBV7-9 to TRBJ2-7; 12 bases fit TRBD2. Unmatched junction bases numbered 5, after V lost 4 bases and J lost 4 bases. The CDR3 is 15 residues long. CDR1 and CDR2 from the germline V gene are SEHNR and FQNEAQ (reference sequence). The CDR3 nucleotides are TGTGCCAGCAGCTCCGTGACTAGCGGGAGTTACGAGCAGTACTTC. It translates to CASSSVTSGSYEQYF.

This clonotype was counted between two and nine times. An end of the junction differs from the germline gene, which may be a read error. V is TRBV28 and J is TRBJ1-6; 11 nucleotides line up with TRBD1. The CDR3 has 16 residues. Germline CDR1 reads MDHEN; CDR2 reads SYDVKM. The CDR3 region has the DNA TGTGCCAGCAGGTTATCCGGGACAGGGGGGGGATCACCCCTCCACTTT. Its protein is CASRLSGTGGGSPLHF.

CDR3 in DNA: TGTGCCAGCAGTTTAACGGGACAGGGGGAACGCAATCAGCCCCAGCATTTT. Amino acids: CASSLTGQGERNQPQHF. V is TRBV28 and J is TRBJ1-5; 11 nucleotides line up with TRBD1. V was pared by 2 bases and J by 2 bases, with 5 bases of the junction left unmatched. Germline V lookup: CDR1 MDHEN, CDR2 SYDVKM. This CDR3 is 17 amino acids long.

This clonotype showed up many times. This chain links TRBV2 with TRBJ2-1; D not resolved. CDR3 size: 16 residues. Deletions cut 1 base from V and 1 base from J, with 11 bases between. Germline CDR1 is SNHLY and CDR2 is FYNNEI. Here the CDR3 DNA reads TGTGCCAGCAGTGAAGTTGAAGCGCCTTCCTACAATGAGCAGTTCTTC. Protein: CASSEVEAPSYNEQFF.

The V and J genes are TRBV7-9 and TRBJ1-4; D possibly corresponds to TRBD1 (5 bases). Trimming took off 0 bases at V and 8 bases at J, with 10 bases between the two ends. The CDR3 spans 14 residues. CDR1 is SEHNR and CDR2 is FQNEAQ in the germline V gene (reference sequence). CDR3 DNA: TGTGCCAGCAGCTTAGCGGCAGGGTTGGAAAAACTGTTTTTT. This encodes CASSLAAGLEKLFF.

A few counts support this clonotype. The chain's CDR3 is CASSLQGGESVNEQFF. For the CDR3, the DNA is TGTGCCAGCAGCCTACAGGGGGGGGAAAGTGTGAATGAGCAGTTCTTC. The chain has TRBV27 and TRBJ2-1; D might be TRBD1 (8 bases). Germline CDR1 and CDR2: MNHEY and SMNVEV (reference sequence). V was clipped by 6 bases and J by 7 bases, with 22 bases between them. The CDR3 contains 16 residues.

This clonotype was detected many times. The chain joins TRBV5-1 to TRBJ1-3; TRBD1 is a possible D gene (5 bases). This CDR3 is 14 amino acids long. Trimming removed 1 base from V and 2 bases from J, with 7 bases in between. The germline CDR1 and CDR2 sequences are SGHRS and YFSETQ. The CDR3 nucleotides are TGCGCCAGCAGCTTGTCGGGGGCTGGAAACACCATATATTTT. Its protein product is CASSLSGAGNTIYF.